The present entry profiles one TCR beta chain with its context. Its antigen is not identified. In the source study's methods: The distant-metastasis classifier for papillary thyroid cancer was built from CDR3 differences across clinicopathological groups. TCRdb re-clonotyped the PCR reads via MiXCR. The authors' filters were not applied to this entry. This sample has 25,000 to 35,000 clones, with 25% to 30% found just once. The germline gives CDR1 SGHNT, CDR2 YENEEA. V gave up 5 bases and J gave up 8 bases, with 21 bases separating them. The CDR3 runs 15 residues. The sample is drawn from a study of metastatic and nonmetastatic thyroid tumors. Study information: Across peripheral blood and tumor or nodule tissue samples taken from malignant and benign thyroid patients, the repertoires were compared with one another.

Whole-study findings and limits: Malignant tumors reportedly showed significantly higher TCR beta diversity than benign nodules in both blood and tumor.

Thyroid surgery had not been preceded by any treatment in any patient. The J gene is TRBJ1-1, the V gene TRBV11-3, with a possible D match to TRBD1 (5 bases). The receptor's source is a female donor with papillary thyroid cancer or a benign thyroid nodule (not recorded which). Some clones in this sample may be carry-over from other donors' samples. Sequences were obtained from blood. CDR3 amino acids: CASSNRLATGEEAFF. The CDR3 DNA is TGTGCCAGCAGCAACAGGCTCGCTACTGGGGAGGAAGCTTTCTTT.